What follows is one T cell receptor beta chain and its context. The sample belongs to a study of blood T cell repertoires in COVID-19. The germline gives CDR1 KGHDR, CDR2 SFDVKD. This CDR3 region has 15 residues. The V gene end was trimmed by 3 bases and the J gene end by 7 bases; junction bases not matched to a gene: 7. Generated by immunoSEQ multiplex PCR, the TCRdb table keeps only in-frame clones and is missing some. Among around 23,000 clones, approximately 75% were seen once, and the ten largest hold approximately 7%. The V gene is TRBV24-1, the J gene TRBJ2-4, with 8 bases that match TRBD1. The material sequenced was peripheral blood. The source is a man in his fifties with COVID-19, enrolled during active disease. For the CDR3, the DNA is TGTGCCACCAGTGATCCTCAGGGGGCAGAGAACATTCAGTACTTC. It encodes CATSDPQGAENIQYF.